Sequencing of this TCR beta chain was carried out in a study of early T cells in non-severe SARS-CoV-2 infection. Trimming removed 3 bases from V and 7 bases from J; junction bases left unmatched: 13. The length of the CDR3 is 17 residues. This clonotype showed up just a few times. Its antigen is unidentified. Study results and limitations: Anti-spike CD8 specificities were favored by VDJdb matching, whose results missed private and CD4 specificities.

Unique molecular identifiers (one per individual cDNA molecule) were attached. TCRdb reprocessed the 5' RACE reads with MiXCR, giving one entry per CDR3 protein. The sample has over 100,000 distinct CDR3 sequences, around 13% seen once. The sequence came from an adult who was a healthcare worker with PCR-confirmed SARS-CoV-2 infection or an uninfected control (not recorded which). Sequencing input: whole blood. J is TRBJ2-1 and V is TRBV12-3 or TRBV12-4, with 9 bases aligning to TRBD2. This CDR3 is CASSFSRGTSFLNEQFF. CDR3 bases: TGTGCCAGCAGTTTTTCGCGGGGGACTAGCTTCTTAAATGAGCAGTTCTTC.